The 22 T cell receptor beta chains given below trace back to one sample, sequenced in a study of control samples from healthy donors and cancer patients. Only in-frame clones appear in the TCRdb table, and some are missing; sequencing was by immunoSEQ multiplex PCR. This table has roughly 50,000 clones, more than 90% appearing once. Sequenced sample: PBMCs. The receptors were sampled from a man younger than 45 with colorectal cancer.

The gene calls are TRBV6-5 and TRBJ2-1; no reliable D call. The ends were cut back, 0 bases at V and 4 bases at J, with 7 bases in the middle. Germline V CDR1 and CDR2: MNHEY, SVGAGI. The CDR3 extends over 14 amino acids. The CDR3 reads CASSYSAAYNEQFF. CDR3 coding DNA: TGTGCCAGCAGTTACTCGGCAGCGTACAATGAGCAGTTCTTC.

The J gene is TRBJ2-6, the V gene TRBV19, with D unclear. Per germline, CDR1 LNHDA and CDR2 SQIVND (reference sequence). There are 18 residues in the CDR3. Trimming cost V 1 base and J 0 bases, with 13 bases left between them. CDR3 sequence reads: CASSIVWTVSSGANVLTF. In nucleotides, the CDR3 is TGTGCCAGTAGTATAGTATGGACCGTGAGCTCTGGGGCCAACGTCCTGACTTTC.

DNA for the CDR3: TGTGCCAGTAGTATGCAAGCTTCGACCGGGGAGCTGTTTTTT. This gives the protein CASSMQASTGELFF. The chain is built from TRBV19 and TRBJ2-2; D unclear. The CDR3 has 14 residues. Germline CDR1 LNHDA, CDR2 SQIVND (reference sequence). V was pared by 3 bases and J by 5 bases, with 10 bases between.

This chain links TRBV5-4 with TRBJ1-6, with D possibly matching TRBD1 (6 bases). Between the trimmed V and J ends, which lost 4 bases and 14 bases, there was a span of 19 bases. The CDR3 consists of 14 residues. Germline V gene sequence: CDR1 SGHNT, CDR2 YYREEE (reference sequence). The CDR3 here is CASSPAGEPSSLHF. The CDR3 bases are TGTGCCAGCAGCCCGGCAGGGGAGCCTTCGTCCCTCCACTTT.

The genes are TRBV24-1 and TRBJ2-1, with TRBD2 matching 7 bases. In germline, CDR1 is KGHDR, CDR2 SFDVKD. This CDR3 has 13 residues. Germline trimming cut 5 bases from V and 9 bases from J; bases unmatched to any gene: 6. Here the CDR3 reads CATSGFWGGEQFF. CDR3 DNA sequence: TGTGCCACCAGTGGTTTTTGGGGGGGTGAGCAGTTCTTC.

The V call is TRBV7-9, the J call TRBJ1-5; 8 nucleotides agree with TRBD1. Germline V gene lookup returns CDR1 SEHNR and CDR2 FQNEAQ (reference sequence). CDR3 length equals 13 residues. Losses at the gene ends were 3 bases for V and 7 bases for J; bases not matched to a gene: 2. Here the CDR3 DNA reads TGTGCCAGCAGCTTGAGACAGGGGCAGCCCCAGCATTTT. This sequence encodes CASSLRQGQPQHF.

The CDR3 DNA sequence: TGTGCCAGCAGTGAAAACGGAGACATGTACGAGCAGTACTTC. It codes for CASSENGDMYEQYF. The rearrangement links TRBV6-1 to TRBJ2-7, with D unresolved. Trimming shortened V by 2 bases and J by 4 bases, and 12 bases separated the two germline ends. The CDR3 sequence is 14 residues long. Per the germline V gene, CDR1 is MNHNS and CDR2 is SASEGT.

This rearrangement joins TRBV19 to TRBJ1-3, with a possible D match to TRBD1 (6 bases). CDR1 is LNHDA and CDR2 is SQIVND in the germline V gene (reference sequence). The length of the CDR3 is 17 residues. Between the trimmed V and J ends, which lost 4 bases and 0 bases, there was a span of 16 bases. The CDR3 loop reads CASSTTPRGFSGNTIYF. The DNA of the CDR3 is TGTGCCAGTAGTACCACCCCCAGGGGTTTCTCTGGAAACACCATATATTTT.

With respect to this clone: Distinct nucleotide sequences in the sample also encode this CDR3. The chain carries TRBV11-2 and TRBJ1-5, with 8 bases matching TRBD1. This CDR3 has 15 amino acids. Per germline, CDR1 SGHAT and CDR2 FQNNGV. Trimming removed 6 bases from V and 1 base from J; junction bases left unmatched: 5. The CDR3 DNA reads TGTGCCAGCAGTCTCGGGACAGGAAGCAATCAGCCCCAGCATTTT. The encoded protein is CASSLGTGSNQPQHF.

The chain couples TRBV19 to TRBJ1-5, with a tentative D call TRBD1 (6 bases). The germline V gene encodes CDR1 LNHDA and CDR2 SQIVND (reference sequence). The CDR3 is 14 amino acids. The V end was cut by 0 bases, the J end by 5 bases, with 8 bases between. The CDR3 DNA reads TGTGCCAGTAGTATAGACAGGGGTGATCAGCCCCAGCATTTT. Its protein is CASSIDRGDQPQHF.

The V and J genes are TRBV19 and TRBJ1-1; D is uncertain. CDR1 and CDR2 from the germline V gene are LNHDA and SQIVND (reference sequence). The CDR3 is 14 residues long. The V end was cut by 3 bases, the J end by 0 bases, with 8 bases between. CDR3 sequence reads: CASSISQMNTEAFF. The CDR3, as DNA: TGTGCCAGTAGTATTAGTCAGATGAACACTGAAGCTTTCTTT.

The chain has TRBV12-3 or TRBV12-4 and TRBJ1-6, with D uncertain. There are 11 residues in the CDR3. V gave up 2 bases and J gave up 14 bases, with 7 bases separating them. The CDR3 sequence is CASSLRHALHF. CDR3 nucleotide sequence: TGTGCCAGCAGTTTAAGACATGCCCTCCACTTT.

CDR3 loop: CASSQDTGTPSGANVLTF. The CDR3 DNA sequence: TGCGCCAGCAGCCAGGATACAGGGACCCCCTCTGGGGCCAACGTCCTGACTTTC. V gene TRBV4-3 combines with J gene TRBJ2-6; D may be TRBD1 (6 bases). The CDR3 runs to 18 residues. Germline CDR1 LGHNA, CDR2 YSLEER. Trimming removed 3 bases at V and 0 bases at J, with 15 bases between.

CDR3 loop: CASSQYRGGTDTQYF. The CDR3 DNA follows: TGTGCCAGCAGCCAATACAGGGGGGGAACAGATACGCAGTATTTT. The chain carries TRBV14 and TRBJ2-3; perhaps TRBD1 as D (8 bases). Trimming pared 2 bases from V and 3 bases from J, leaving 12 bases between. Germline V CDR1 and CDR2: SGHDN, FVKESK. The CDR3 totals 15 residues.

J is TRBJ1-4 and V is TRBV2, with a tentative D call TRBD1 (5 bases). The CDR3 sequence is 14 residues long. V lost 4 bases and J lost 8, with 14 bases in between. The germline V gene encodes CDR1 SNHLY and CDR2 FYNNEI. The CDR3 bases are TGTGCCAGCAGTGTGCTGGGGGTAGACGAAAAACTGTTTTTT. Encoded protein: CASSVLGVDEKLFF. Looking up the rest from reference TRBV2 and TRBJ1-4 gives the full variable domain: EPEVTQTPSHQVTQMGQEVILRCVPISNHLYFYWYRQILGQKVEFLVSFYNNEISEKSEIFDDQFSVERPDGSNFTLKIRSTKLEDSAMYFCASSVLGVDEKLFFGSGTQLSVL.

This chain uses TRBV23-1 with TRBJ1-4; the D gene is possibly TRBD1 (5 bases). TRBV23-1 is flagged as an ORF with uncertain function. The CDR3 is 20 amino acids. Trimming took 0 bases from V and 8 from J, leaving 28 bases between them. The CDR3 sequence is CASSQSGELGIRRRKEKLFF. CDR3 sequence (DNA): TGCGCCAGCAGTCAATCAGGGGAACTCGGAATAAGGAGGAGGAAAGAAAAACTGTTTTTT.

The V call is TRBV30, the J call TRBJ2-2, with 8 bases matching TRBD1. The CDR3 covers 15 residues. V lost 3 bases, J lost 4 bases, and 7 bases stayed unmatched. Germline CDR1 GTSNPN, CDR2 SVGIG (reference sequence). The CDR3: CAWRSRQGITGELFF. The CDR3 nucleotides read TGTGCCTGGAGAAGTCGACAGGGGATCACCGGGGAGCTGTTTTTT.

The chain joins TRBV27 to TRBJ1-5, with a tentative D call TRBD1 (5 bases). Trimming took 3 bases from V and 7 from J, leaving 13 bases between them. There are 14 residues in the CDR3. Germline lookup yields CDR1 MNHEY and CDR2 SMNVEV (reference sequence). The CDR3 coding sequence is TGTGCCAGCAGTTTGGGGGGTTCGCGACAGCCCCAGCATTTT. Translated: CASSLGGSRQPQHF.

The rearrangement joins TRBV27 to TRBJ1-1; possible D gene TRBD1, 5 bases. Trimming took off 10 bases at V and 3 bases at J, with 15 bases between the two ends. The CDR3 sequence is 13 residues long. In germline, CDR1 is MNHEY, CDR2 SMNVEV (reference sequence). The CDR3 reads CATSRGEDTEAFF. Here the CDR3 DNA reads TGTGCCACCTCACGGGGGGAAGACACTGAAGCTTTCTTT.

In this sample, this clone turned up a few times. The rearrangement uses TRBV6-6 and TRBJ1-5; maybe TRBD1 (5 bases). V dropped 4 bases and J dropped 7 bases, with 11 bases sitting between them. From germline, CDR1 is MNHNY and CDR2 SVGAGI (reference sequence). This CDR3 contains 13 residues. CDR3 amino acids: CASSWGEAQPQHF. The DNA of the CDR3 is TGTGCCAGCAGTTGGGGGGAGGCGCAGCCCCAGCATTTT.

V is TRBV3-1 (or the pseudogene TRBV3-2) and J is TRBJ1-4; 9 bases align to TRBD1. CDR1 and CDR2 (germline): LGHDT, YNNKEL (reference sequence). This CDR3 has 22 residues. The J segment lost 0 bases and the V segment lost 4 bases, leaving 21 bases of the junction unmatched. CDR3: CASSPKTLKGGTGYSTNEKLFF. CDR3 coding DNA: TGTGCCAGCAGCCCTAAGACTTTGAAGGGGGGGACAGGGTATTCAACTAATGAAAAACTGTTTTTT.

The rearrangement links TRBV5-1 to TRBJ2-3, with D maybe TRBD2 (5 bases). This CDR3 has 15 residues. The V end lost 3 bases, the J end lost 6 bases, and 17 bases lay between the germline ends. Germline values: CDR1 SGHRS, CDR2 YFSETQ. The CDR3 bases are TGCGCCAGCAGCTCGGTCGGACTGGATATCGATACGCAGTATTTT. This encodes CASSSVGLDIDTQYF.